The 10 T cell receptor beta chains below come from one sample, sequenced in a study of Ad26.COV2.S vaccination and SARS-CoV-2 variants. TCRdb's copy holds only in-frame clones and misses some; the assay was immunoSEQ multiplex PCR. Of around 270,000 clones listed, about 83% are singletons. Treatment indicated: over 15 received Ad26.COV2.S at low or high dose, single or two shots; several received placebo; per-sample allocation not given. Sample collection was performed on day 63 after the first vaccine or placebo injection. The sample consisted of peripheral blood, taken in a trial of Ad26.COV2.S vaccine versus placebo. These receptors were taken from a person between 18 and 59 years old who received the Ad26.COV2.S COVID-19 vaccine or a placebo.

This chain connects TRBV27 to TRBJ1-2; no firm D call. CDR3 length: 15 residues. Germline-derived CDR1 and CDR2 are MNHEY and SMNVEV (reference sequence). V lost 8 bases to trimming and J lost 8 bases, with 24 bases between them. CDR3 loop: CASGFYRDTSGGYTF. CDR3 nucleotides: TGTGCCAGCGGCTTTTATCGAGACACCTCGGGAGGCTACACCTTC.

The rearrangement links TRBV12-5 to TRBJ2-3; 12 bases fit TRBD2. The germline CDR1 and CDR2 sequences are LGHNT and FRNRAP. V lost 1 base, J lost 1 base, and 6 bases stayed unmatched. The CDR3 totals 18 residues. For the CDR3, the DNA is TGTGCTAGTGGTTTGGGACTAGCGGGGGATCGAGGCACAGATACGCAGTATTTT. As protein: CASGLGLAGDRGTDTQYF.

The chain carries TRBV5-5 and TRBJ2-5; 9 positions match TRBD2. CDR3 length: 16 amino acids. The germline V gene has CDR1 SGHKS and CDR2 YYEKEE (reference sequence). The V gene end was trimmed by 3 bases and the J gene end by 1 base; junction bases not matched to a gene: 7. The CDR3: CASSYALAGTQETQYF. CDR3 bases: TGTGCCAGCAGCTACGCCCTAGCGGGGACCCAAGAGACCCAGTACTTC.

The CDR3 coding sequence is TGTGCCAGCAGTCCTGGACTAGTCGGGAACACCGGGGAGCTGTTTTTT. This codes for CASSPGLVGNTGELFF. This rearrangement joins TRBV9 to TRBJ2-2; TRBD2 agrees at 7 bases. The V gene end was trimmed by 5 bases and the J gene end by 1 base; junction bases not matched to a gene: 8. Germline V gives CDR1 SGDLS, CDR2 YYNGEE. CDR3 length equals 16 residues.

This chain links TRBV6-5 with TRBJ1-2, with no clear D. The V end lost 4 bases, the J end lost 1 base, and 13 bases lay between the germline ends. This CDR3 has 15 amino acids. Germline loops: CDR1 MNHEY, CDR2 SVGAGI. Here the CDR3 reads CASSSLPTVNYGYTF. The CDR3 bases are TGTGCCAGCAGTTCTCTCCCGACGGTTAACTATGGCTACACCTTC.

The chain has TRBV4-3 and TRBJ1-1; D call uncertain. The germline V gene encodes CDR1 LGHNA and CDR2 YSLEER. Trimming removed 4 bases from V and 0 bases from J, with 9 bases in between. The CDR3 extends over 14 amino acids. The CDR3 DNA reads TGCGCCAGCAGCCGCCGTACAATGAACACTGAAGCTTTCTTT. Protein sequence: CASSRRTMNTEAFF.

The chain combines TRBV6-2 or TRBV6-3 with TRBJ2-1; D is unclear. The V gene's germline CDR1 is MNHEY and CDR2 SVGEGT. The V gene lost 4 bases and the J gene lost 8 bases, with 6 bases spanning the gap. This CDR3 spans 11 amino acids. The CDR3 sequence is CASSSNYEQFF. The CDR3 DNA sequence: TGTGCCAGCAGTTCAAACTATGAGCAGTTCTTC.

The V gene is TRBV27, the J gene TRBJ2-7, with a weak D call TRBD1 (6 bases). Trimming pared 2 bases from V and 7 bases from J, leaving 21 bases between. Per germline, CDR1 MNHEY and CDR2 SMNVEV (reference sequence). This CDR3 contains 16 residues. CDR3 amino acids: CASSLTLPGGPGEQYV. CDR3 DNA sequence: TGTGCCAGCAGTTTAACCCTACCTGGGGGCCCAGGGGAGCAGTACGTC.

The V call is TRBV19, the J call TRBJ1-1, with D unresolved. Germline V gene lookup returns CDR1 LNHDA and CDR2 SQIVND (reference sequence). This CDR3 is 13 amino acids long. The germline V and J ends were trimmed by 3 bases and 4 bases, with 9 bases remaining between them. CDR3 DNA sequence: TGTGCCAGTAGTATCCTGGGGATCACTGAAGCTTTCTTT. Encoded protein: CASSILGITEAFF.

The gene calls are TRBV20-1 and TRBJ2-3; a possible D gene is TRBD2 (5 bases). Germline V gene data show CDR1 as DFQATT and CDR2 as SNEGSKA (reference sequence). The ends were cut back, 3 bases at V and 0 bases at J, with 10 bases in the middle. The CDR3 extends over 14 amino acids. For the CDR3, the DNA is TGCAGTGCTAGTAAGCTAGCTAGCACAGATACGCAGTATTTT. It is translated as CSASKLASTDTQYF.